These T cell receptor beta chains were read from a single sample in a study of human T cells and chemical hapten exposure. TCRdb re-called the RACE reads with MiXCR, one entry per CDR3 protein. The sample lists 300,000 to 450,000 distinct CDR3 sequences, roughly 4.8% occurring once. The source material was whole blood, sampled in connection with sensitization to the hapten diphenylcyclopropenone (DPC). The receptors here all came from a woman in her forties or fifties with alopecia areata. Some clones in this sample may be carry-over from other donors' samples. CDR3s include the opening cysteine and the closing phenylalanine or tryptophan. The D gene is left open where the match is weak. Clone size is shown for a subset of rows, as once, few, many or a class of expanded clone.

>TRBJ1-2|TRBV27|many|.
CASRKGYYDYTF
TGTGCCAGCCGGAAGGGCTACTATGACTACACCTTC
>TRBJ1-2|TRBV19|many|.
CASSIYTSPDGYTF
TGTGCCAGTAGTATCTACACCTCGCCCGATGGCTACACCTTC
>TRBJ1-1|TRBV28|many|.
CASTLGAGRVTEAFF
TGTGCCAGCACCTTAGGGGCAGGTCGGGTCACTGAAGCTTTCTTT
>TRBJ2-1|TRBV5-6|few|TRBD2
CASSLELSGDNEQFF
TGTGCCAGCAGCTTGGAGCTTAGCGGGGACAATGAGCAGTTCTTC
>TRBJ1-5|TRBV2|many|.
CASNERFSQPQHF
TGTGCCAGCAACGAGAGGTTTTCCCAGCCCCAGCATTTT
>TRBJ1-1|TRBV20-1|many|.
CSASHGGDTEAFF
TGCAGTGCTTCTCATGGGGGAGACACTGAAGCTTTCTTT
>TRBJ1-1|TRBV5-1|many|.
CASSLTGPRGTEAFF
TGCGCCAGCAGCCTGACAGGACCCAGGGGCACTGAAGCTTTCTTT
>TRBJ2-2|TRBV7-7|many|.
CASSLGGSSANTGELFF
TGTGCCAGCAGCTTAGGAGGGAGTTCCGCGAACACCGGGGAGCTGTTTTTT
>TRBJ2-3|TRBV27|.|TRBD1
CASSYRGHTDTQYF
TGTGCCAGCAGTTACAGGGGACACACAGATACGCAGTATTTT
>TRBJ1-3|TRBV6-5|many|.
CASSFGQNPGNTIYF
TGTGCCAGCAGTTTTGGACAGAATCCTGGAAACACCATATATTTT
>TRBJ2-4|TRBV6-5|few|.
CASSRGLAKNIQYF
TGTGCCAGCAGCCGCGGACTAGCCAAAAACATTCAGTACTTC
>TRBJ1-6|TRBV4-1|.|.
CASSLTATSNSPLHF
TGCGCCAGCAGCCTAACTGCCACTTCGAATTCACCCCTCCACTTT
>TRBJ1-4|TRBV6-2/TRBV6-3|few|.
CASRKLQGPGNEKLFF
TGTGCCAGCAGAAAGCTTCAGGGGCCCGGGAATGAAAAACTGTTTTTT
>TRBJ2-7|TRBV3-1|.|.
CASSQGLSEQYF
TGTGCCAGCAGCCAAGGCTTGAGCGAGCAGTACTTC
>TRBJ1-1|TRBV12-3/TRBV12-4|few|.
CASSLGYRAAFF
TGTGCCAGCAGTTTAGGGTATCGGGCAGCTTTCTTT
>TRBJ1-1|TRBV3-1|many|.
CASSQGEWTEAFF
TGTGCCAGCAGCCAAGGGGAGTGGACTGAAGCTTTCTTT
>TRBJ2-2|TRBV18|many|TRBD2
CASSPLTSGITGELFF
TGTGCCAGCTCACCCCTAACTAGCGGGATCACCGGGGAGCTGTTTTTT
>TRBJ2-2|TRBV12-3/TRBV12-4|many|.
CASLWPESGELFF
TGTGCCAGCCTATGGCCGGAGTCCGGGGAGCTGTTTTTT
>TRBJ2-3|TRBV5-6|.|.
CASTDTLTDTQYF
TGTGCCAGCACAGACACGCTGACAGATACGCAGTATTTT
>TRBJ2-3|TRBV7-9|many|.
CASTLNGDTQYF
TGTGCCAGCACCTTAAATGGGGATACGCAGTATTTT
>TRBJ1-1|TRBV3-1|many|.
CASSQGGIAEAFF
TGTGCCAGCAGCCAAGGAGGGATTGCTGAAGCTTTCTTT
>TRBJ2-5|TRBV6-5|few|TRBD2
CATGGGLVYQETQYF
TGTGCCACCGGCGGGGGACTAGTGTACCAAGAGACCCAGTACTTC
>TRBJ1-5|TRBV6-1|.|TRBD1
CASSVQGAGNQPQHF
TGTGCCAGCAGTGTACAGGGGGCAGGTAATCAGCCCCAGCATTTT
>TRBJ2-3|TRBV15|few|TRBD2
CATSRVLAGGPGNTDTQYF
TGTGCCACCAGCAGAGTTCTAGCGGGAGGGCCGGGTAATACAGATACGCAGTATTTT
>TRBJ2-1|TRBV20-1|few|TRBD1
CSATPGQSYNEQFF
TGCAGTGCGACCCCGGGACAGTCCTACAATGAGCAGTTCTTC
>TRBJ1-3|TRBV7-8|few|TRBD1
CASSETGGRSGNTIYF
TGTGCCAGCAGCGAAACAGGGGGCCGCTCTGGAAACACCATATATTTT
>TRBJ2-5|TRBV5-1|many|TRBD2
CASSLVSLAGSQETQYF
TGCGCCAGCAGCTTGGTGTCTCTAGCGGGAAGCCAAGAGACCCAGTACTTC
>TRBJ2-7|TRBV28|few|TRBD1
CASSLLSGTGEQYF
TGTGCCAGCAGCCTCCTCTCCGGGACAGGCGAGCAGTACTTC
>TRBJ2-7|TRBV20-1|many|.
CSASGRGIVHEQYF
TGCAGTGCTAGCGGTCGGGGAATTGTCCACGAGCAGTACTTC
>TRBJ1-5|TRBV10-2|many|.
CASTPAFTANNQPQHF
TGCGCCAGCACCCCGGCTTTCACAGCCAACAATCAGCCCCAGCATTTT
>TRBJ2-7|TRBV12-3/TRBV12-4|few|TRBD2
CASRSAGAGYEQYF
TGTGCCAGCCGTTCTGCGGGAGCTGGTTACGAGCAGTACTTC
>TRBJ1-4|TRBV7-9|many|.
CASSPANSNEKLFF
TGTGCCAGCAGCCCCGCCAACTCTAATGAAAAACTGTTTTTT
>TRBJ1-6|TRBV6-5|.|.
CASSYQREYNSPLHF
TGTGCCAGCAGTTACCAGCGGGAATATAATTCACCCCTCCACTTT
>TRBJ2-1|TRBV10-3|many|TRBD2
CAIGLAGHNEQFF
TGTGCCATCGGACTAGCGGGGCACAATGAGCAGTTCTTC
>TRBJ2-2|TRBV6-6|many|TRBD1
CASTGTGNTGELFF
TGTGCCAGCACTGGGACAGGAAACACCGGGGAGCTGTTTTTT
>TRBJ2-2|TRBV11-3|few|.
CASSPLPGAAGELFF
TGTGCCAGCAGCCCTTTACCCGGGGCGGCCGGGGAGCTGTTTTTT
>TRBJ2-1|TRBV24-1|many|TRBD1
CATRTGNSGEQFF
TGTGCCACCCGGACAGGTAATTCGGGTGAGCAGTTCTTC
>TRBJ2-7|TRBV30|many|.
CAWSVNFSYEQYF
TGTGCCTGGAGTGTAAACTTCTCCTACGAGCAGTACTTC
>TRBJ2-7|TRBV28|few|.
CASSFLMGGSSYEQYF
TGTGCCAGCAGTTTCCTTATGGGGGGAAGCTCCTACGAGCAGTACTTC
>TRBJ2-5|TRBV5-6|.|TRBD1
CASSAGTAQETQYF
TGTGCCAGCAGCGCAGGGACAGCTCAAGAGACCCAGTACTTC
>TRBJ1-5|TRBV20-1|many|.
CSARDNARNDNQPQHF
TGCAGTGCTAGAGATAACGCCAGAAACGACAATCAGCCCCAGCATTTT